Presented here are 29 T cell receptor beta chains from one specimen sequenced in a study of T-cell memory formation after mild COVID-19. TCRdb re-derived calls from the 5' RACE reads in MiXCR, one entry per CDR3 protein. Of about 350,000 distinct CDR3 sequences in the sample, roughly 13% were seen once. The sample consisted of PBMCs or a T cell subset sorted from them (not recorded which). These receptors were obtained from a man between 18 and 29 years old who had mild COVID-19 (a few samples of this study predate the infection). Cell type and time point are not known.

The rearrangement uses TRBV4-2 and TRBJ1-4; D unclear. The CDR3 runs to 13 residues. Germline assignment: CDR1 LGHNA and CDR2 YNFKEQ. V was trimmed by 2 bases and J by 11 bases, leaving 12 bases between them. CDR3 DNA sequence: TGTGCCAGCAGCCAAAACCAAATGGAGAAACTGTTTTTT. The encoded protein is CASSQNQMEKLFF.

This clonotype was found many times. The J gene is TRBJ1-1, the V gene TRBV11-1; D gene ambiguous. The V gene lost 6 bases and the J gene lost 0 bases, with 23 bases spanning the gap. CDR3 length equals 18 residues. Germline V gene data show CDR1 as SGHAT and CDR2 as FQDESV (reference sequence). The chain's CDR3 is CASSRTGFPQRLNTEAFF. The CDR3 DNA sequence: TGTGCCAGCAGTCGAACCGGGTTTCCGCAGCGGTTGAACACTGAAGCTTTCTTT.

The chain combines TRBV3-1 with TRBJ2-5; D may correspond to TRBD1 or TRBD2 (5 bases each). CDR1 LGHDT and CDR2 YNNKEL come from the germline V gene (reference sequence). V was shortened by 1 base and J by 2 bases, with 14 bases between the two germline ends. This CDR3 is 16 amino acids long. The CDR3 here is CASSQGLGTPQETQYF. CDR3 nucleotides: TGTGCCAGCAGCCAAGGACTTGGGACCCCTCAAGAGACCCAGTACTTC.

There are a few counts of this clonotype. The chain has TRBV11-1 and TRBJ1-1; the D gene is possibly TRBD1 (6 bases). The CDR3 sequence is 14 residues long. V lost 4 bases and J lost 4, with 13 bases in between. Germline CDR1 is SGHAT and CDR2 is FQDESV (reference sequence). The CDR3 reads CASSSQGIRTEAFF. CDR3 nucleotide sequence: TGTGCCAGCAGCTCCCAGGGGATCCGCACTGAAGCTTTCTTT.

J is TRBJ2-7 and V is TRBV2; TRBD2 agrees at 9 bases. J lost 2 bases, V lost 8 bases, and 4 bases had no gene match. This CDR3 contains 13 residues. From germline, CDR1 is SNHLY and CDR2 FYNNEI. CDR3 protein: CASGIAGAYEQYF. The CDR3, as DNA: TGTGCCAGCGGGATAGCGGGGGCCTACGAGCAGTACTTC. The entire variable domain, with the rest obtained from reference TRBV2 and TRBJ2-7, is as follows: EPEVTQTPSHQVTQMGQEVILRCVPISNHLYFYWYRQILGQKVEFLVSFYNNEISEKSEIFDDQFSVERPDGSNFTLKIRSTKLEDSAMYFCASGIAGAYEQYFGPGTRLTVT.

This clonotype occurred a few times. V gene TRBV10-3 combines with J gene TRBJ1-2; D unresolved. V gave up 6 bases and J gave up 4 bases, with 15 bases separating them. CDR1 is ENHRY and CDR2 is SYGVKD in the germline V gene. This CDR3 has 14 amino acids. The CDR3, as DNA: TGTGCCATCAGGGAGATGGACGGCCCCTATGGCTACACCTTC. Encoded protein: CAIREMDGPYGYTF.

This clonotype was detected only a few times. This chain joins TRBV12-3 or TRBV12-4 and TRBJ1-2; possibly TRBD1 for D (5 bases). The CDR3 is 14 residues long. The V end lost 1 base, the J end lost 8 bases, and 14 bases lay between the germline ends. The CDR3 DNA sequence: TGTGCCAGCAGTTTAGAGGGGCAGAGCACGGGCTACACCTTC. Translation: CASSLEGQSTGYTF.

CDR3 sequence reads: CASSRGQGANGYTF. In nucleotides, the CDR3 is TGTGCCAGCAGCCGCGGACAGGGGGCGAATGGCTACACCTTC. The V and J genes are TRBV3-1 and TRBJ1-2; TRBD1 matches 11 bases. Germline V gene lookup returns CDR1 LGHDT and CDR2 YNNKEL (reference sequence). With V trimmed by 4 bases and J by 6 bases, 4 bases remained unmatched. This CDR3 is built from 14 residues.

This clonotype was observed at least ten times. The chain has TRBV5-1 and TRBJ2-7; the match to TRBD1 covers 8 bases. The CDR3 contains 16 residues. CDR1 SGHRS and CDR2 YFSETQ come from the germline V gene. Germline trimming cut 0 bases from V and 0 bases from J; bases unmatched to any gene: 5. The CDR3 coding sequence is TGCGCCAGCAGCTTGGTAGCAGGGGGCGTCTCCTACGAGCAGTACTTC. Translating it yields CASSLVAGGVSYEQYF.

In this sample, this clonotype turned up a few times. The chain recombines TRBV12-3 or TRBV12-4 with TRBJ2-3; 7 positions agree with TRBD2. CDR3 size: 14 residues. Trimming removed 8 bases from V and 4 bases from J; junction bases left unmatched: 9. In DNA form, the CDR3 reads TGTGCCAGCGAGGCGGGGGTTGGCCCAGATACGCAGTATTTT. Protein: CASEAGVGPDTQYF.

This clonotype was seen ten or more times. The chain joins TRBV7-3 to TRBJ2-3; 13 bases align to TRBD2. The CDR3 length is 18 residues. CDR1 SGHTA and CDR2 FQGTGA come from the germline V gene. The junction had 9 bases not matched to a gene; V was cut back by 6 bases and J by 0 bases. CDR3 bases: TGTGCCAGCAGTAACGGACTAGCGGGGGATTCTAGCACAGATACGCAGTATTTT. Translating gives CASSNGLAGDSSTDTQYF.

The chain couples TRBV7-2 to TRBJ2-3; TRBD1 might be the D (6 bases). Germline lookup yields CDR1 SGHTA and CDR2 FQGNSA. V was shortened by 6 bases and J by 3 bases, with 10 bases between the two germline ends. The CDR3 loop spans 13 amino acids. This CDR3 reads CASRTTGTDTQYF. The CDR3 DNA is TGTGCCAGCAGGACAACAGGGACAGATACGCAGTATTTT.

This clonotype was recorded many times. The gene calls are TRBV12-3 or TRBV12-4 and TRBJ2-6, with TRBD1 identical over 10 bases. This CDR3 comprises 18 residues. With V trimmed by 2 bases and J by 0 bases, 4 bases remained unmatched. CDR3 loop: CASSLTGTGASGANVLTF. The CDR3 DNA follows: TGTGCCAGCAGTTTAACCGGGACAGGGGCCTCTGGGGCCAACGTCCTGACTTTC.

This clonotype occurred a few times. The rearrangement joins TRBV4-2 to TRBJ2-3; 14 bases map to TRBD2. Looked up from germline, CDR1 is LGHNA and CDR2 is YNFKEQ. The CDR3 has 17 amino acids. V was clipped by 4 bases and J by 2 bases; unmatched bases: 5. The CDR3 nucleotides are TGTGCCAGCAGCCCCCGACTAGCGGGGGGGCCCACAGATACGCAGTATTTT. It translates to CASSPRLAGGPTDTQYF.

This clonotype was observed a few times. The V call is TRBV6-1, the J call TRBJ1-2, with D uncertain. The germline CDR1 and CDR2 sequences are MNHNS and SASEGT. With 2 bases removed from V and 8 bases from J, the gap between germline ends came to 18 bases. The CDR3 totals 15 residues. CDR3 DNA sequence: TGTGCCAGCAGTGAAAATTACAGCCGCGGCGTCGGCTACACCTTC. Translated: CASSENYSRGVGYTF.

This clonotype was detected a few times. The chain is built from TRBV7-2 and TRBJ2-7; the D is unclear. The germline gives CDR1 SGHTA, CDR2 FQGNSA. The CDR3 contains 14 residues. V was clipped by 5 bases and J by 4 bases, with 15 bases between them. The CDR3 loop is CASSAREGLYEQYF. DNA for the CDR3: TGTGCCAGCAGCGCCCGCGAAGGTCTGTACGAGCAGTACTTC.

This clonotype was seen a handful of times. The chain uses TRBV28 and TRBJ2-7; TRBD1 agrees at 8 bases. The length of the CDR3 is 16 residues. The V gene end was trimmed by 5 bases and the J gene end by 3 bases; junction bases not matched to a gene: 12. In germline, CDR1 is MDHEN, CDR2 SYDVKM. The CDR3 is CASSRSPGTGVYEQYV. The CDR3 nucleotides are TGTGCCAGCAGTCGAAGTCCCGGGACAGGAGTCTACGAGCAGTACGTC.

The sample holds a few counts of this clonotype. This chain links TRBV7-2 with TRBJ2-7, with 8 bases that match TRBD2. The CDR3 loop spans 15 amino acids. V lost 5 bases, J lost 2 bases, and 8 bases stayed unmatched. Per germline, CDR1 SGHTA and CDR2 FQGNSA. This CDR3 is CASSPFQRGPYEQYF. The CDR3 nucleotides read TGTGCCAGCAGCCCCTTCCAGCGGGGGCCCTACGAGCAGTACTTC.

This chain uses TRBV9 with TRBJ1-1, with a weak D call TRBD1 (6 bases). Germline assignment: CDR1 SGDLS and CDR2 YYNGEE. This CDR3 spans 14 amino acids. Trimming left V 0 bases short and J 5 bases short, with 11 bases between. The CDR3 protein is CASSVGSGETEAFF. In DNA, the CDR3 is TGTGCCAGCAGCGTAGGGTCAGGGGAGACTGAAGCTTTCTTT.

The V call is TRBV7-9, the J call TRBJ1-5; D gene uncertain. The CDR3 covers 16 residues. Germline lookup yields CDR1 SEHNR and CDR2 FQNEAQ (reference sequence). V was clipped by 4 bases and J by 0 bases, with 13 bases between them. This CDR3 reads CASSWGTPDSNQPQHF. Written as DNA, the CDR3 is TGTGCCAGCAGCTGGGGTACGCCTGATAGCAATCAGCCCCAGCATTTT.

This clonotype has ten or more counts. J is TRBJ1-1 and V is TRBV4-3; possibly TRBD1 for D (5 bases). This CDR3 has 17 residues. Germline V gene lookup returns CDR1 LGHNA and CDR2 YSLEER. Trimming removed 2 bases at V and 2 bases at J, with 18 bases between. The CDR3 is CASSQRAAEGRNTEAFF. As DNA, the CDR3 is TGCGCCAGCAGCCAAAGGGCGGCGGAGGGGAGAAACACTGAAGCTTTCTTT.

This clonotype has only a few counts. This chain links TRBV28 with TRBJ2-5; 8 bases map to TRBD1. The CDR3 length is 12 residues. The germline gives CDR1 MDHEN, CDR2 SYDVKM. V dropped 6 bases and J dropped 7; count of bases not matched to a gene: 4. CDR3 DNA: TGTGCCAGCAGACACGACAGGGGGACCCAGTACTTC. Its translation: CASRHDRGTQYF.

The chain joins TRBV7-2 to TRBJ2-5, with D perhaps TRBD2 (5 bases). Germline assignment: CDR1 SGHTA and CDR2 FQGNSA. CDR3 length equals 13 residues. The germline V and J ends were trimmed by 8 bases and 4 bases, with 14 bases remaining between them. CDR3 residues: CASGRESGETQYF. In DNA form, the CDR3 reads TGTGCCAGCGGCCGGGAATCAGGAGAGACCCAGTACTTC. The full variable domain, completed using reference TRBV7-2 and TRBJ2-5, is GAGVSQSPSNKVTEKGKDVELRCDPISGHTALYWYRQSLGQGLEFLIYFQGNSAPDKSGLPSDRFSAERTGGSVSTLTIQRTQQEDSAVYLCASGRESGETQYFGPGTRLLVL.

This clonotype was found many times. The gene calls are TRBV7-6 and TRBJ2-3, with D hard to call. This CDR3 contains 12 residues. In germline, CDR1 is SGHVS, CDR2 FNYEAQ. Trimming stripped 3 bases from V and 0 bases from J, with 1 base between. This chain's CDR3 is CASSFSTDTQYF. As DNA, the CDR3 is TGTGCCAGCAGCTTTAGCACAGATACGCAGTATTTT.

This clonotype was seen many times. The genes are TRBV5-1 and TRBJ2-6; 7 bases are a match to TRBD1. The CDR3 consists of 15 residues. Trimming took 3 bases from V and 2 from J; bases not matched to a gene: 2. Germline V CDR1 and CDR2: SGHRS, YFSETQ. The CDR3 DNA follows: TGCGCCAGCAGCTCGACAGGGACTGGGGCCAACGTCCTGACTTTC. The encoded protein is CASSSTGTGANVLTF.

The chain has TRBV7-8 and TRBJ2-2; D is undetermined. The V end was cut by 5 bases, the J end by 7 bases, with 20 bases between. The CDR3 sequence is 16 residues long. Germline values: CDR1 SGHVS, CDR2 FQNEAQ. In DNA, the CDR3 is TGTGCCAGCAGCCCCGTAGTAGACCCCAACGACGGGGAGCTGTTTTTT. It specifies CASSPVVDPNDGELFF.

Only a few counts were recorded for this clonotype. CDR3 in amino acids: CASSLGLAGLFYEQFF. For the CDR3, the DNA is TGTGCCAGCAGCTTAGGTCTAGCGGGGCTTTTTTATGAGCAGTTCTTC. V gene TRBV7-2 combines with J gene TRBJ2-1, with 9 bases that match TRBD2. Germline loops: CDR1 SGHTA, CDR2 FQGNSA. This CDR3 region has 16 residues. V trimming: 1 base; J trimming: 8 bases; junction bases outside the gene matches: 9.

This clonotype was detected many times. This chain connects TRBV3-1 to TRBJ1-6, with 12 bases matching TRBD1. The trim removed 3 bases at V and 10 bases at J, leaving 1 base unmatched. Germline V gene data show CDR1 as LGHDT and CDR2 as YNNKEL (reference sequence). This CDR3 has 14 residues. As DNA, the CDR3 is TGTGCCAGCAGCCAGGGGACAGGGGGCTCACCCCTCCACTTT. This gives the protein CASSQGTGGSPLHF.

This clonotype was seen a few times. The rearrangement uses TRBV6-2 or TRBV6-3 and TRBJ1-2; D call uncertain. The CDR3 spans 13 residues. Trimming cost V 3 bases and J 6 bases, with 11 bases left between them. Per the germline V gene, CDR1 is MNHEY and CDR2 is SVGEGT. The DNA of the CDR3 is TGTGCCAGCAGTTATCTCGTATCCGATGGCTACACCTTC. This sequence encodes CASSYLVSDGYTF.